This T cell receptor (beta chain) is from a study of pediatric ulcerative colitis (dated by TCRdb to the late 2010s). Regarding the complete study: Fewer than ten ulcerative colitis patients had pancolitis and two had left-sided colitis, with histology consistent with ulcerative colitis in all. From nine newly diagnosed, treatment-naive pediatric ulcerative colitis patients and a handful of non-IBD control children, paired blood and rectal samples were collected. By Pediatric Ulcerative Colitis Activity Index, mild disease was classified in a couple of patients, moderate disease in four and acute severe colitis in three.

The V and J ends are trimmed by 5 bases and 1 base, leaving 6 bases between them. CDR1 and CDR2, looked up from the germline V gene, are SGDLS and YYNGEE. The CDR3, cysteine through phenylalanine, is 12 amino acids long. The retained sequence is limited to the CDR3, 36 bases, with the frame set at the first base. Study-wide findings and limitations: A couple of patients' blood samples yielded substantially fewer templates for technical reasons and were excluded from blood-rectal overlap analysis. Compared with controls, ulcerative colitis patients showed significantly higher autologous blood-rectal clonal overlap, a finding that suggests increased T cell trafficking to inflamed tissue. Only a handful of individuals were included in the healthy control group, which was small. Because the repertoires came from total lymphocyte DNA, rare subsets such as regulatory T cells may have patterns that are not reflected. Features of the rectal repertoire distinguished controls, mild-moderate colitis patients and acute severe colitis patients, and in acute severe colitis, rectal diversity was reduced because of clonal expansions. A couple of rectal CDR3 clonotypes turned up in every ulcerative colitis patient but in none of the controls.

Ulcerative colitis patients had received no immunosuppressive medication before the diagnostic colonoscopy. A blood sample was obtained concurrently with the colonoscopy. The Wizard kit (Promega) was used to extract genomic DNA from both blood and intestinal samples. Comment on this clone: Its antigen is not yet known. Qualities for individual bases were not recorded, and no much larger clone is one base off.

Through the immunoSEQ TRB Survey service, multiplex V and J primers were used to amplify rearranged CDR3 beta regions from genomic DNA. To keep sequencing depth the same across samples, survey-level depth of up to 500,000 reads per sample was applied. The libraries were purified, combined into pools and sequenced with Illumina technology. Per the source publication's procedure: Productive clonality, sample overlap, pairwise scatters, CDR3 beta length, V/D/J gene usage and productiveness were assessed with immunoSEQ online tools. Calculated diversity was the number of unique rearrangements divided by total templates times 100; Shannon and Simpson indices were also computed. Principal component analysis used the R prcomp function and ggbiplot package on Z-score normalized data. Morisita's index was used to measure clonal overlap between blood and rectum within each subject. Not all clones reach the TCRdb copy of this immuneACCESS table, which keeps in-frame sequences only. Checked studies attribute under half of the gap to unresolved V genes and leave the rest unexplained. The DNA gave D and trimming, while V, J and clone size come from that table. The sample table contains 32,000 or so clones; only one count was recorded for roughly 86% of them. Together, the top ten hold approximately 4.3% of the sample.

The sequence links TRBV9 to TRBJ1-1, with TRBD1 as a weak D call on 6 bases. Sequencing input: blood. The TCR sequence derives from a boy between 10 and 17 years old with severe ulcerative colitis. This receptor carries the CDR3 CASRGQNTEAFF. Read as DNA, the sequence is TGTGCCAGCAGGGGACAGAACACTGAAGCTTTCTTT.